This TCR beta chain was found in a study of HIV-infected patients and healthy controls. In this sample, this clonotype turned up many times. The germline CDR1 and CDR2 sequences are KGHSY and FQNENV. With 4 bases clipped from V and 4 bases from J, the junction kept 6 bases outside the gene matches. CDR3 length: 14 amino acids. TCRdb independently ran MiXCR on the 5' RACE reads; one entry per CDR3 protein. Among roughly 68,000 distinct CDR3 sequences listed, less than 20% were seen once. Sequencing was performed on CD4+ T cells from blood. The clonotype was recovered from a human donor in good health. The chain recombines TRBV16 with TRBJ1-2, with TRBD1 identical over 7 bases. Here the CDR3 reads CASSPRDSFYGYTF. CDR3 coding DNA: TGTGCCAGCAGCCCAAGGGACAGCTTCTATGGCTACACCTTC.